Listed here are 17 T cell receptor beta chains from one sample, sequenced in a study of tumor and adjacent non-tumor tissue in lung cancer. The library came from three nested PCR rounds adapted from ARM-PCR protocols. From the multiplex PCR reads, TCRdb called clonotypes with MiXCR, one entry per CDR3 protein. Among around 120,000 distinct CDR3 sequences listed, 66% were seen once. RNA was extracted from bulk tissue without any cell sorting. The sequencing input was lung tumor tissue. These receptors were taken from a man aged 25 to 40 with non-small cell lung cancer.

About this clonotype: Being one base from a much bigger clone, this may be a read error. The rearrangement joins TRBV20-1 to TRBJ2-3; 7 bases match TRBD2. CDR3 length: 14 residues. In germline, CDR1 is DFQATT, CDR2 SNEGSKA (reference sequence). The CDR3, as DNA: TGCAGTGCACCCCCTAGCGGAAGCACAGAAACGCAGTATTTT. Translation: CSAPPSGSTETQYF.

The rearrangement links TRBV10-3 to TRBJ1-2; D gene ambiguous. This CDR3 is built from 12 residues. The germline V gene has CDR1 ENHRY and CDR2 SYGVKD. Between the trimmed V and J ends, which lost 0 bases and 2 bases, there was a span of 1 base. In nucleotides, the CDR3 is TGTGCCATCAGTGAGTCGAACTATGGCTACACCTTC. This encodes CAISESNYGYTF.

As to this clonotype: This likely comes from a read error, as the CDR3 has no conserved phenylalanine or tryptophan at its end. The rearrangement joins TRBV6-1 to TRBJ1-5, with D uncertain. Germline CDR1 MNHNS, CDR2 SASEGT. The CDR3 length is 14 residues. The DNA for the CDR3 is TGTGCCACCAGTGCTGAAGGCCCCAATCAGCCCCAGCATATT. Translated, it gives CATSAEGPNQPQHI.

This clonotype was counted ten times or more. V gene TRBV7-9 combines with J gene TRBJ1-2; D possibly corresponds to TRBD1 (5 bases). CDR3 length: 13 amino acids. CDR1 and CDR2 from the germline V gene are SEHNR and FQNEAQ (reference sequence). Trimming shortened V by 2 bases and J by 4 bases, and 8 bases separated the two germline ends. The DNA of the CDR3 is TGTGCCAGCAGCTTATTGGGGGTCTATGGCTACACCTTC. It specifies CASSLLGVYGYTF.

At least ten counts were recorded for this clonotype. The rearrangement uses TRBV6-5 and TRBJ1-6; no clear D gene. The CDR3 contains 16 residues. Trimming removed 3 bases from V and 9 bases from J, with 18 bases in between. From germline, CDR1 is MNHEY and CDR2 SVGAGI. The CDR3 here is CASSYRADAFGSPLHF. The CDR3 region has the DNA TGTGCCAGCAGTTATCGGGCAGACGCCTTCGGTTCACCCCTCCACTTT.

Comments on this clonotype: The junction departs from germline at one end; a sequencing error may be responsible. The chain employs TRBV14 and TRBJ2-1; 7 bases line up with TRBD2. There are 13 residues in the CDR3. Germline CDR1 reads SGHDN; CDR2 reads FVKESK. CDR3 loop: CAKRTSGRDEQFF. The CDR3 DNA sequence: TGTGCCAAACGGACTAGTGGGAGGGACGAGCAGTTTTTC.

This clonotype was found many times. The gene calls are TRBV4-2 and TRBJ1-1, with D maybe TRBD1 (5 bases). Germline V gene lookup returns CDR1 LGHNA and CDR2 YNFKEQ. V lost 0 bases to trimming and J lost 3 bases, with 14 bases between them. The CDR3 runs to 16 residues. The CDR3 region is CASSQEGHRGDTEAFF. The DNA for the CDR3 is TGTGCCAGCAGCCAAGAGGGCCACCGAGGGGACACTGAAGCTTTCTTT.

Concerning this clonotype: It may be a read error: a sequence one base away is much more abundant. The chain employs TRBV5-4 and TRBJ2-2; D unresolved. The CDR3 totals 16 residues. V lost 4 bases and J lost 0, with 13 bases in between. The V gene's germline CDR1 is SGHNT and CDR2 YYREEE (reference sequence). The CDR3 DNA follows: TGTGCCAGCAGCCCACCTCCGGGCACGAACACCGGGGAGCTGTTTTTT. Residues: CASSPPPGTNTGELFF.

Comment on this clonotype: It is likely a read error, because the conserved phenylalanine at the end of the CDR3 is missing. The chain links TRBV29-1 to TRBJ2-2; 7 nucleotides match TRBD1. Germline-derived CDR1 and CDR2 are SQVTM and ANQGSEA. This CDR3 spans 14 amino acids. The CDR3 is CSVFLDRNTGKLFS. CDR3 bases: TGCAGCGTGTTCCTGGACAGGAACACCGGGAAGCTGTTTTCT.

A word on this clonotype: At one end, the junction sequence differs from germline, possibly due to a read error. The J gene is TRBJ2-1, the V gene TRBV12-3 or TRBV12-4; no clear D gene. The CDR3 consists of 14 residues. The CDR3 loop is CASSFGSNPNEQFF. The CDR3 DNA follows: TGTGCCAGCAGTTTTGGTTCCAACCCCAATGAGCAGTTTTTC.

A note on this clonotype: With a much larger clone just one base away, this may be a read error. V and J are TRBV29-1 and TRBJ2-7, with TRBD1 as a possible D gene (7 bases). CDR3 size: 15 residues. Germline CDR1 and CDR2: SQVTM and ANQGSEA. As DNA, the CDR3 is TGCAGCGTTGAACAGCCGGACAGGACTTCGGGGGAGCGGTACTTC. It encodes CSVEQPDRTSGERYF.

With respect to this clonotype: A much bigger clone sits one base away, suggesting this may be a read error. The chain joins TRBV12-3 or TRBV12-4 to TRBJ2-7; D gene ambiguous. The CDR3 length is 17 residues. For the CDR3, the DNA is TGTGCCAACAGTTTAGAATCTAACGGGCTAAACTCCTACGAGCAGTACTTC. This gives the protein CANSLESNGLNSYEQYF.

A word on this clonotype: Germline is not matched at one junction end, which may reflect a read error. The rearrangement joins TRBV12-3 or TRBV12-4 to TRBJ1-5, with TRBD1 matching over 7 bases. The CDR3 consists of 12 residues. The CDR3 sequence is CVSSSGGQPQRF. The CDR3 DNA sequence: TGTGTCAGCAGTTCAGGGGGTCAGCCCCAGCGTTTT.

This clonotype came up a few times. The chain uses TRBV4-2 and TRBJ1-4; tentative D call: TRBD1 (6 bases). This CDR3 has 16 residues. V gave up 4 bases and J gave up 8 bases, with 20 bases separating them. Germline lookup yields CDR1 LGHNA and CDR2 YNFKEQ. In nucleotides, the CDR3 is TGTGCCAGCAGCCCAGGACAGACCAATCGAGGGGAAAAACTGTTTTTT. Translation: CASSPGQTNRGEKLFF.

This clonotype was detected many times. The chain employs TRBV6-5 and TRBJ1-5; D is ambiguous. V was clipped by 6 bases and J by 4 bases, with 13 bases between them. The CDR3 is 14 residues long. Germline V gene data show CDR1 as MNHEY and CDR2 as SVGAGI. In DNA form, the CDR3 reads TGTGCCAGCAGCCTGGAGGACGGTAATCAGCCCCAGCATTTT. Residues: CASSLEDGNQPQHF.

The chain combines TRBV20-1 with TRBJ2-3; 7 nucleotides line up with TRBD2. In germline, CDR1 is DFQATT, CDR2 SNEGSKA (reference sequence). The V segment lost 2 bases and the J segment 6 bases; nucleotides outside the gene matches: 23. The CDR3 runs to 19 residues. The DNA for the CDR3 is TGCAGTGCTAGACCCACCAGAGCCCTCCTAGCGGTGGGTGCGGATACGCAGTATTTT. Translated: CSARPTRALLAVGADTQYF.

About this clonotype: This likely comes from a read error, as the CDR3 has no conserved phenylalanine or tryptophan at its end. The rearrangement links TRBV6-2 or TRBV6-3 to TRBJ2-5, with D unresolved. The CDR3 consists of 13 residues. V lost 4 bases to trimming and J lost 3 bases, with 9 bases between them. Germline lookup yields CDR1 MNHEY and CDR2 SVGEGT. CDR3 DNA: TGTGCCAGCAGTTCTACAAGGGAAGAGACCCAGTACTCC. It encodes CASSSTREETQYS.